This TCR beta chain came from a study of blood T cell repertoires in COVID-19 (dated by TCRdb to the early 2020s). Study-level background: Collaborator samples came from the United States, Italy and Spain and covered acute and convalescent phases of COVID-19. The material from the prospective study consisted of cDNA or gDNA derived from T cells, B-cell-depleted T cells, or PBMCs. Subjects who had been exposed to COVID-19, were actively infected with it, or had recovered from it provided the deeply sampled blood TCRbeta repertoires that made up the dataset. The repertoires were made available in a free public database intended to serve as a resource for research on the immune response to SARS-CoV-2. Samples came from the ongoing ImmuneRACE study (first 160 participants) plus 1,254 subjects from 6 global collaborators. Nearly every sample came with metadata listing a de-identified subject ID, COVID-19 status, age in years and sex. Where available, HLA class I and class II types were obtained from metadata supplied by the sample provider rather than from assay-based typing. Results the study describes overall, beyond this receptor: Clinical and demographic metadata were provided uncurated, with the amount varying by source and participant.

Whole blood was collected in K2EDTA tubes by collaborating institutions according to the institutions' own protocols. Collaborator samples were shipped for TCRbeta analysis as frozen whole blood, isolated PBMCs, or DNA extracted from either sample type. Worth noting for this clone: No antigen is known for it. The record has no base qualities; no much larger clone is one base away.

The germline V gene gives CDR1 as KGHDR and CDR2 as SFDVKD. V and J are truncated by 8 bases and 2 bases respectively, leaving an intervening sequence of 9 bases. Measured from the cysteine to the phenylalanine, the CDR3 is 13 residues long. CDR3 DNA only is kept here, 39 bases in frame from base 1. TCRbeta CDR3 regions were amplified from genomic DNA by means of the immunoSEQ Assay, a bias-controlled multiplex PCR. As for the original processing: The number of nucleated cells in each sample was estimated by amplification of reference gene primers within the assay. To quantify the absolute abundance of each unique TCRbeta CDR3 rearrangement, sequence reads were collapsed and filtered. For each sample, productive Simpson clonality was calculated by taking the square root of Simpson's diversity index across productive rearrangements. In TCRdb, the immuneACCESS table is reduced to in-frame sequences with V and J assigned. These tables do not hold every clone; where another copy was compared, an unresolved V gene accounts for under half, and the others remain unexplained. V and J calls and clone size come straight from that table; D and trimming were deduced from the DNA. This sample lists a few hundred thousand clones; approximately 90% were detected once. Jointly, the top ten make up around 0.8% of the sample.

This clonotype was obtained from a man in his thirties or forties with acute or convalescent COVID-19. The sample comprised peripheral blood. This chain is built from TRBV24-1 and TRBJ2-1, and the D gene may be TRBD1, 5 bases matching. The CDR3 region reads CATKDSAYNEQFF. The DNA reads TGTGCCACCAAAGACAGCGCCTACAATGAGCAGTTCTTC.